What follows is one T cell receptor (beta chain) and its context. Original processing notes: Using reference gene primer amplification, nucleated cell counts were estimated. Assay used: immunoSEQ multiplex PCR; TCRdb lists only in-frame clones, some missing. That table supplies the V and J calls and clone size; D and trimming were determined from the DNA. The sample lists about 180,000 clones; around 88% were seen once. The germline CDR1 and CDR2 sequences are SGHNT and YYREEE (reference sequence). The CDR3 extends over 14 amino acids. The J segment lost 7 bases and the V segment lost 2 bases, leaving 8 bases of the junction unmatched. This specimen belongs to a study of blood T cell repertoires in COVID-19.

The sequence came from a woman in her 30s with acute or convalescent COVID-19. The sequenced sample consisted of peripheral blood. The J gene is TRBJ2-7, the V gene TRBV5-4; 8 nucleotides match TRBD2. DNA for the CDR3: TGTGCCAGCAGCTTCCCAGCGGGAGATGAAGAGCAGTACTTC. This translates into CASSFPAGDEEQYF. The full variable domain, its missing parts supplied by reference TRBV5-4 and TRBJ2-7, is ETGVTQSPTHLIKTRGQQVTLRCSSQSGHNTVSWYQQALGQGPQFIFQYYREEENGRGNFPPRFSGLQFPNYSSELNVNALELDDSALYLCASSFPAGDEEQYFGPGTRLTVT.